The clone carrying this T cell receptor beta chain showed up just a few times. Responder cells labeled with CFSE (roughly 200,000) were co-plated with irradiated stimulator cells labeled with violet dye (roughly 200,000). Proliferating CFSE-low CD3+CD4+ and CD3+CD8+ responders were sorted after the reaction. V lost 4 bases, J lost 3 bases, and 3 bases stayed unmatched. This CDR3 spans 14 amino acids. Germline V gene data show CDR1 as MNHNY and CDR2 as SVGAGI (reference sequence). This sample was included in a study of graft-versus-host responses after intestinal transplantation. This table comes from immunoSEQ multiplex PCR, and its TCRdb copy is limited to in-frame clones, with some not included. Of 20,000 to 25,000 clones in the sample, 30% to 40% are singletons; the top ten hold roughly a tenth.

V is TRBV6-6 and J is TRBJ1-2; the match to TRBD1 covers 9 bases. This clonotype was obtained from a human patient who received an intestinal transplant. The starting material was alloreactive CD8+ T cells from a mixed lymphocyte reaction culture, obtained before intestinal transplant. Subset here: CFSE-low proliferating T cells sorted from approximately 6-day pre-transplant mixed lymphocyte reaction (GvH or HvG direction). CDR3 in DNA: TGTGCCAGCAGTTCGGGACAGGGTTACTATGGCTACACCTTC. This encodes CASSSGQGYYGYTF.